This is a list of T cell receptor beta chains from one sample in a study of T cells expressing NK-cell markers. TCRdb derives one entry per CDR3 protein from the 5' RACE reads, leaving out DNA. The sample has fewer than 550,000 distinct CDR3 sequences. The material sequenced was blood T cells: a sorted CD56 or NKG2C T cell subset, CD4+ or CD8+ T cells, or bulk PBMC T cells (not recorded which). The receptors stem from a woman aged 50 to 65 in good health. Both conserved end residues are part of each CDR3.

cdr3_aa j_call v_call
CASSLEVGTPLHF TRBJ1-6 TRBV7-9
CASSYGTSGNTDTQYF TRBJ2-3 TRBV2
CASRARGSGNTIYF TRBJ1-3 TRBV28
CSATKGRGAGELFF TRBJ2-2 TRBV20-1
CASSSQGREKLFF TRBJ1-4 TRBV6-5
CSAPPGGGIYEQYF TRBJ2-7 TRBV20-1
CASSQGDYPTDTQYF TRBJ2-3 TRBV14
CASSQVTGGRSALHF TRBJ1-6 TRBV4-1
CASSSDRGGETQYF TRBJ2-5 TRBV27
CAWSVAGYNEQFF TRBJ2-1 TRBV30
CASSLAEGEQFF TRBJ2-1 TRBV7-8
CASSQRLEGEWNEQFF TRBJ2-1 TRBV4-1
CSALPGLAPTLTYNEQFF TRBJ2-1 TRBV20-1
CASRPTGSGNTIYF TRBJ1-3 TRBV11-2
CASSLAQGYPYNEQFF TRBJ2-1 TRBV5-6
CATSRREGYTGELFF TRBJ2-2 TRBV24-1
CASSNEIRGRSYNEQFF TRBJ2-1 TRBV11-2